Presented here are 14 T cell receptor beta chains from one specimen sequenced in a study of T cell responses to AZD1222 COVID-19 vaccine. TCRdb keeps only in-frame clones here, not all; method: immunoSEQ multiplex PCR. The sample consists of 110,000 to 150,000 clones, 85% to 95% of them appearing once. The specimen comprised peripheral blood, sampled after recovery from COVID-19. The receptors originated from an adult who had recovered from COVID-19.

This clone appeared a single time. V usage is TRBV20-1 and J usage is TRBJ2-3, with 10 bases fitting TRBD2. The ends lost 3 bases at V and 1 base at J; junction bases unmatched: 7. This CDR3 region has 16 residues. Germline V gene data show CDR1 as DFQATT and CDR2 as SNEGSKA (reference sequence). CDR3 residues: CSASLAGERGTDTQYF. The CDR3 region has the DNA TGCAGTGCTAGTCTAGCGGGAGAGAGGGGCACAGATACGCAGTATTTT.

This clone was observed a few times. This chain joins TRBV27 and TRBJ2-6; TRBD1 is a possible D gene (6 bases). Germline CDR1 MNHEY, CDR2 SMNVEV (reference sequence). Trimming removed 5 bases at V and 3 bases at J, with 11 bases between. This CDR3 has 15 amino acids. The CDR3 loop is CASSNTGYGANVLTF. In DNA form, the CDR3 reads TGTGCCAGCAGTAATACAGGGTATGGGGCCAACGTCCTGACTTTC.

Notes on this clone: At one of its ends the junction is not consistent with the germline gene, which may arise from a read error. V gene TRBV7-7 combines with J gene TRBJ2-7; D tentatively reads TRBD1 or TRBD2 (5 bases each). Germline assignment: CDR1 SSHAT and CDR2 FNYEAQ (reference sequence). The CDR3 sequence is 15 residues long. This CDR3 reads CASSLTDQGPYEQYF. The CDR3 bases are TGTGCTAGCAGCTTGACAGATCAGGGACCCTACGAGCAGTACTTC.

The chain is built from TRBV7-2 and TRBJ2-1, with 10 bases identical to TRBD2. V lost 5 bases and J lost 0; bases outside the gene matches: 10. CDR1 and CDR2 from the germline V gene are SGHTA and FQGNSA. This CDR3 contains 18 residues. CDR3 sequence (DNA): TGTGCCAGCAGCCGTACTAGCGGGATACCTAGCTCCTACAATGAGCAGTTCTTC. Its protein is CASSRTSGIPSSYNEQFF.

The rearrangement joins TRBV5-4 to TRBJ1-1; D not resolved. The V gene lost 1 base and the J gene lost 0 bases, with 7 bases spanning the gap. This CDR3 region has 14 residues. CDR1 and CDR2 from the germline V gene are SGHNT and YYREEE (reference sequence). CDR3 sequence (DNA): TGTGCCAGCAGCTTGATTGGCATGAACACTGAAGCTTTCTTT. Translation: CASSLIGMNTEAFF. Full variable domain (remainder filled in from reference TRBV5-4 and TRBJ1-1): ETGVTQSPTHLIKTRGQQVTLRCSSQSGHNTVSWYQQALGQGPQFIFQYYREEENGRGNFPPRFSGLQFPNYSSELNVNALELDDSALYLCASSLIGMNTEAFFGQGTRLTVV.

V gene TRBV9 combines with J gene TRBJ2-7; 8 bases line up with TRBD2. The CDR3 has 14 amino acids. CDR1 is SGDLS and CDR2 is YYNGEE in the germline V gene. V lost 0 bases to trimming and J lost 6 bases; unmatched junction nucleotides: 5. CDR3 DNA sequence: TGTGCCAGCAGCGTAGGGGGACTAGTGACCGAGCAGTACTTC. Protein product: CASSVGGLVTEQYF.

This clone was counted once. V gene TRBV7-9 combines with J gene TRBJ2-7; the match to TRBD2 covers 7 bases. Germline V gives CDR1 SEHNR, CDR2 FQNEAQ (reference sequence). The J segment lost 6 bases and the V segment lost 1 base, leaving 9 bases of the junction unmatched. The CDR3 length is 15 residues. CDR3 sequence reads: CASSLERLAITEQYF. DNA for the CDR3: TGTGCCAGCAGCTTAGAGAGACTAGCAATCACCGAGCAGTACTTC.

The rearrangement joins TRBV19 to TRBJ2-7; TRBD1 agrees at 10 bases. V lost 3 bases and J lost 2; bases outside the gene matches: 4. The V gene's germline CDR1 is LNHDA and CDR2 SQIVND (reference sequence). This CDR3 comprises 15 residues. CDR3 protein: CASSIRDRGTYEQYF. CDR3 in DNA: TGTGCCAGTAGTATCCGGGACAGGGGAACCTACGAGCAGTACTTC.

This chain links TRBV7-9 with TRBJ2-1, with a possible D match to TRBD1 (6 bases). The CDR3 is 16 amino acids. Deletions cut 6 bases from V and 15 bases from J, with 30 bases between. Germline loops: CDR1 SEHNR, CDR2 FQNEAQ (reference sequence). CDR3 residues: CASSPWSRAGENYWFF. The CDR3 DNA follows: TGTGCCAGCAGTCCATGGAGTCGGGCAGGGGAAAACTATTGGTTCTTC.

The chain recombines TRBV7-8 with TRBJ1-4; tentative D call: TRBD1 (5 bases). Trimming shortened V by 5 bases and J by 4 bases, and 17 bases separated the two germline ends. Germline V gives CDR1 SGHVS, CDR2 FQNEAQ. CDR3 length equals 16 residues. Here the CDR3 reads CASSPQWWDRNEKLFF. The CDR3 region has the DNA TGTGCCAGCAGCCCCCAGTGGTGGGACCGTAATGAAAAACTGTTTTTT.

This clone was counted once. V gene TRBV29-1 combines with J gene TRBJ2-3; D may be TRBD2 (6 bases). Germline V gene data show CDR1 as SQVTM and CDR2 as ANQGSEA. The CDR3 is 13 amino acids. The V end was cut by 6 bases, the J end by 5 bases, with 15 bases between. The CDR3 DNA follows: TGCAGCGTCGGGGCTTCGGGAGTAGATACGCAGTATTTT. It encodes CSVGASGVDTQYF.

CDR3 protein: CASSFGTGTYEQYF. The CDR3 coding sequence is TGTGCCAGCAGCTTTGGGACAGGGACGTACGAGCAGTACTTC. The V call is TRBV11-2, the J call TRBJ2-7; 9 nucleotides match TRBD1. The CDR3 length is 14 residues. The V and J ends lost 3 bases and 4 bases, in that order; junction bases with no gene match: 4. CDR1 and CDR2 from the germline V gene are SGHAT and FQNNGV.

V usage is TRBV15 and J usage is TRBJ1-1; D is unclear. The CDR3 is made up of 12 amino acids. Germline V lookup: CDR1 LNHNV, CDR2 YYDKDF (reference sequence). V was shortened by 0 bases and J by 7 bases, with 6 bases between the two germline ends. In nucleotides, the CDR3 is TGTGCCACCAGCAGAGAGAGGCATGAAGCTTTCTTT. This sequence encodes CATSRERHEAFF.

This clone is a singleton in its sample. V is TRBV4-1 and J is TRBJ2-7; tentative D call: TRBD1 (6 bases). Trimming removed 1 base from V and 2 bases from J, with 12 bases in between. CDR1 is MGHRA and CDR2 is YSYEKL in the germline V gene. The CDR3 has 15 amino acids. Written as DNA, the CDR3 is TGCGCCAGCAGCCAAGTGCCCACAGGGACCTACGAGCAGTACTTC. Translation: CASSQVPTGTYEQYF.